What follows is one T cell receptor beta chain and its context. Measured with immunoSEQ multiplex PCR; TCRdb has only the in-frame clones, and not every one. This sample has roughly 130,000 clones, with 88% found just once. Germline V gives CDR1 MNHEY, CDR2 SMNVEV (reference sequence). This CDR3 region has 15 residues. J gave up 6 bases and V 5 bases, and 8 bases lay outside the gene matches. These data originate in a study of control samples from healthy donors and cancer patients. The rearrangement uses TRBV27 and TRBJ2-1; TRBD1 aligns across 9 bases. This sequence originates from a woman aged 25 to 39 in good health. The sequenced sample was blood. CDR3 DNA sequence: TGTGCCAGCAGTCCCTGGGACAGGGCGTTCAATGAGCAGTTCTTC. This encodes CASSPWDRAFNEQFF.